The next 12 T cell receptor beta chains were all read from a single sample in a study of blood T cells in healthy people across ages. A second PCR of roughly 7 to 11 cycles used a sample-barcoded 5' primer and a J-beta primer mix. One entry per CDR3 protein, called by TCRdb with MiXCR from the 5' RACE reads. The data show more than 800,000 distinct CDR3 sequences, with under 35% seen just once and about 18% held by the top ten. Sequenced input: blood. The receptors were sampled from an elderly woman in good health.

This clonotype has at least ten counts. V is TRBV4-1 and J is TRBJ1-2; D might be TRBD1 (6 bases). Germline CDR1 MGHRA, CDR2 YSYEKL. Trimming shortened V by 0 bases and J by 8 bases, and 13 bases separated the two germline ends. This CDR3 has 14 residues. Here the CDR3 reads CASSQDPGEEGYTF. The CDR3 nucleotides are TGCGCCAGCAGCCAAGATCCAGGGGAGGAAGGCTACACCTTC.

Turning to this clonotype: The junction differs from germline at one of its ends, possibly a read error. The V call is TRBV2, the J call TRBJ2-1, with a possible D match to TRBD1 (6 bases). The CDR3 is made up of 13 amino acids. CDR1 and CDR2 (germline): SNHLY, FYNNEI. The CDR3: CVSRGQLYNEQFF. CDR3 coding DNA: TGTGTCAGCAGGGGACAATTATACAATGAGCAGTTCTTC.

Regarding this clonotype: A much larger clone differs from this one at a single base, so this may be a read error. The genes are TRBV6-2 or TRBV6-3 and TRBJ2-7; 7 bases fit TRBD1. The CDR3 covers 14 residues. Per the germline V gene, CDR1 is MNHEY and CDR2 is SVGEGT. CDR3 bases: TGTACCAGCGCCCTTTATGGGACAGACTACGAGCAGTACTTC. Translating gives CTSALYGTDYEQYF.

The chain combines TRBV20-1 with TRBJ2-7, with 14 bases matching TRBD2. From germline, CDR1 is DFQATT and CDR2 SNEGSKA (reference sequence). This CDR3 spans 17 amino acids. J lost 2 bases, V lost 1 base, and 7 bases had no gene match. CDR3 protein: CSARGGLAGVTAYEQYF. In DNA, the CDR3 is TGCAGTGCTAGAGGGGGACTAGCGGGAGTAACGGCCTACGAGCAGTACTTC.

Many counts were recorded for this clonotype. V and J are TRBV7-2 and TRBJ2-5, with 7 bases fitting TRBD2. Germline assignment: CDR1 SGHTA and CDR2 FQGNSA. The CDR3 contains 19 residues. J was trimmed by 4 bases and V by 5 bases; bases with no gene match: 22. CDR3 residues: CASSPYASRSGGTRETQYF. CDR3 coding DNA: TGTGCCAGCAGCCCTTACGCGTCTCGTTCCGGGGGGACCCGAGAGACCCAGTACTTC.

Regarding this clonotype: Possible read error: a much larger clone is one base away. The chain joins TRBV6-6 to TRBJ2-1; a possible D gene is TRBD2 (6 bases). Germline loops: CDR1 MNHNY, CDR2 SVGAGI (reference sequence). The CDR3 has 14 amino acids. V was clipped by 6 bases and J by 4 bases, with 13 bases between them. CDR3 sequence: CASREWGEYNEQFF. The CDR3 bases are TGTGCCAGCAGGGAGTGGGGGGAGTACAATGAGCAGTTCTTC.

This clonotype was recorded at least ten times. This sequence joins TRBV10-3 and TRBJ2-7; 12 bases agree with TRBD1. This CDR3 is built from 14 residues. CDR1 is ENHRY and CDR2 is SYGVKD in the germline V gene. After removal of 10 bases from V and 4 bases from J, the junction contained 8 bases not matched to a gene. CDR3 sequence: CATNRGQGAYEQYF. The CDR3 DNA is TGTGCCACCAACAGGGGACAGGGGGCTTACGAGCAGTACTTC.

Details on this clonotype: This may stem from a read error, because a much larger clone lies one nucleotide away. V is TRBV2 and J is TRBJ2-1; 13 bases are shared with TRBD2. CDR1 and CDR2 (germline): SNHLY, FYNNEI. CDR3 length: 15 residues. This CDR3 is CVSSQTLTSGGTEFF. DNA for the CDR3: TGTGTCAGCAGTCAGACCCTGACTAGCGGGGGGACGGAGTTCTTC.

This clonotype has at least ten counts. The chain joins TRBV5-1 to TRBJ2-1, with 9 bases matching TRBD1. V lost 5 bases and J lost 4; bases outside the gene matches: 10. The V gene's germline CDR1 is SGHRS and CDR2 YFSETQ. The CDR3 extends over 16 amino acids. CDR3 sequence reads: CASRPDGTGRYNEQFF. CDR3 nucleotide sequence: TGCGCCAGCAGACCGGACGGGACAGGGAGGTACAATGAGCAGTTCTTC. Combining the CDR3 with reference TRBV5-1 and TRBJ2-1 gives the whole variable domain KAGVTQTPRYLIKTRGQQVTLSCSPISGHRSVSWYQQTPGQGLQFLFEYFSETQRNKGNFPGRFSGRQFSNSRSEMNVSTLELGDSALYLCASRPDGTGRYNEQFFGPGTRLTVL.

The sample holds one count of this clonotype. The chain has TRBV12-3 or TRBV12-4 and TRBJ1-5, with 9 bases aligning to TRBD1. CDR3 size: 16 residues. V shed 6 bases, J shed 0 bases, and the junction held 6 bases outside the gene matches. Here the CDR3 reads CASSGQGWNSNQPQHF. CDR3 sequence (DNA): TGTGCCAGCAGCGGACAGGGGTGGAATAGCAATCAGCCCCAGCATTTT.

This clonotype has ten or more counts. The chain recombines TRBV6-2 or TRBV6-3 with TRBJ2-3; 9 bases map to TRBD1. This CDR3 spans 17 amino acids. Germline CDR1 is MNHEY and CDR2 is SVGEGT. The V gene end was trimmed by 6 bases and the J gene end by 3 bases; junction bases not matched to a gene: 13. As DNA, the CDR3 is TGTGCCAGCAGACCCATCAGGACAGGGGCTTATACAGATACGCAGTATTTT. The encoded protein is CASRPIRTGAYTDTQYF.

Concerning this clonotype: A clone one base away is much larger, so this may be a read error. This chain joins TRBV29-1 and TRBJ2-7; unclear D gene. The V and J ends lost 7 bases and 7 bases respectively, with 14 bases between them. The CDR3 spans 11 residues. Germline V CDR1 and CDR2: SQVTM, ANQGSEA. The CDR3 nucleotides read TGCAGCGCCCCTCGGTTTAGTGAGCAGTACTTC. Encoded protein: CSAPRFSEQYF.